Below are 21 T cell receptor beta chains sequenced from a single sample in a study of T-cell reconstitution after alpha-beta-depleted transplantation in children. Unique molecular identifiers were incorporated when the TCRbeta library was constructed. One entry per CDR3 protein, called by TCRdb with MiXCR from the PCR reads. Here the sample spans around 500,000 distinct CDR3 sequences, approximately 13% being singletons. Sequencing was performed on PBMCs from the stem cell graft donor, taken from the stem cell graft. The receptors originated from a human donor who donated a stem cell graft to a child with combined immunodeficiency.

This clonotype has a handful of counts. The genes are TRBV27 and TRBJ2-7; D remains unclear. Germline-derived CDR1 and CDR2 are MNHEY and SMNVEV (reference sequence). This CDR3 spans 13 amino acids. V was clipped by 4 bases and J by 2 bases, with 9 bases between them. CDR3 residues: CASSYMGPYEQYF. The CDR3 DNA follows: TGTGCCAGCAGTTACATGGGCCCCTACGAGCAGTACTTC.

With respect to this clonotype: A read error may explain this, as a much larger clone is one base away. This chain links TRBV12-3 or TRBV12-4 with TRBJ2-7; tentatively, D is TRBD2 (6 bases). The CDR3 length is 14 residues. CDR3 nucleotides: TGTGCCACCAGTCGGGGAGGCCCCTCCTACGAGCAGTACTTC. Translation gives CATSRGGPSYEQYF.

This clonotype was seen a few times. This chain uses TRBV5-1 with TRBJ2-5; the match to TRBD2 covers 9 bases. After removal of 4 bases from V and 1 base from J, the junction contained 5 bases not matched to a gene. Germline CDR1 SGHRS, CDR2 YFSETQ. There are 15 residues in the CDR3. The CDR3 DNA is TGCGCCAGCAGCATTAGCGGGGGCGCCCAAGAGACCCAGTACTTC. As protein: CASSISGGAQETQYF.

This clonotype has a count of ten or more. The chain joins TRBV20-1 to TRBJ2-7; 8 nucleotides agree with TRBD2. The V and J ends lost 6 bases and 2 bases, in that order; junction bases with no gene match: 6. Germline V CDR1 and CDR2: DFQATT, SNEGSKA (reference sequence). The CDR3 has 13 residues. Here the CDR3 DNA reads TGCAGTGCGAAAAGCGGGGGCCCCTACGAGCAGTACTTC. Residues: CSAKSGGPYEQYF.

The CDR3 loop reads CASSLVSGSLRDEQFF. The CDR3 DNA sequence: TGTGCCAGCAGTTTAGTTAGCGGGAGCCTTAGGGATGAGCAGTTCTTC. V gene TRBV12-3 or TRBV12-4 combines with J gene TRBJ2-1; TRBD2 matches 9 bases. The CDR3 runs 16 residues. Unmatched junction bases numbered 9, after V lost 1 base and J lost 8 bases.

Only a few counts were recorded for this clonotype. This chain joins TRBV12-3 or TRBV12-4 and TRBJ2-5; D is ambiguous. This CDR3 contains 13 residues. Trimming cost V 2 bases and J 5 bases, with 9 bases left between them. The CDR3 loop reads CASSLFGIETQYF. CDR3 DNA sequence: TGTGCCAGCAGTTTATTTGGTATCGAGACCCAGTACTTC.

This clonotype was seen many times. V usage is TRBV12-3 or TRBV12-4 and J usage is TRBJ2-1; D is uncertain. The CDR3 has 14 amino acids. V was pared by 0 bases and J by 6 bases, with 9 bases between. The CDR3 is CASSLATWGNEQFF. Written as DNA, the CDR3 is TGTGCCAGCAGTTTAGCGACTTGGGGCAATGAGCAGTTCTTC.

The chain's CDR3 is CASSPLQTYGYTF. The CDR3 nucleotides read TGTGCCAGCTCACCACTGCAGACCTATGGCTACACCTTC. V is TRBV18 and J is TRBJ1-2; D unresolved. In germline, CDR1 is KGHSH, CDR2 LQKENI. Between the trimmed V and J ends, which lost 1 base and 4 bases, there was a span of 7 bases. The CDR3 is made up of 13 amino acids.

In its sample, this clonotype was seen a few times. This chain joins TRBV12-3 or TRBV12-4 and TRBJ2-7, with D perhaps matching TRBD2 (5 bases). The CDR3 is 13 amino acids. With 3 bases removed from V and 9 bases from J, the gap between germline ends came to 15 bases. The CDR3 DNA sequence: TGTGCCAGCAGTTTGTCCGAACTAGGAGGGCAGTACTTC. It specifies CASSLSELGGQYF.

This clonotype was picked up many times. This chain links TRBV7-3 with TRBJ2-1; either TRBD1 or TRBD2 may supply D (5 bases each). This CDR3 contains 16 residues. V dropped 2 bases and J dropped 4 bases, with 15 bases sitting between them. The V gene's germline CDR1 is SGHTA and CDR2 FQGTGA. CDR3 in DNA: TGTGCCAGCAGCTTATTGCCGGGACCACCTTACAATGAGCAGTTCTTC. This codes for CASSLLPGPPYNEQFF.

J is TRBJ2-6 and V is TRBV4-1; TRBD1 matches 11 bases. CDR3 size: 18 residues. V lost 4 bases and J lost 2; bases outside the gene matches: 7. From germline, CDR1 is MGHRA and CDR2 YSYEKL. The CDR3 spells CASSPGQGAGTGANVLTF. The CDR3 nucleotides are TGCGCCAGCAGCCCAGGACAGGGGGCAGGAACTGGGGCCAACGTCCTGACTTTC.

This clonotype showed up just a few times. V and J are TRBV20-1 and TRBJ1-5, with a weak D call TRBD1 (5 bases). This CDR3 region has 13 residues. In germline, CDR1 is DFQATT, CDR2 SNEGSKA (reference sequence). V was shortened by 2 bases and J by 2 bases, with 7 bases between the two germline ends. CDR3 in amino acids: CSARPGRNQPQHF. In DNA form, the CDR3 reads TGCAGTGCTAGACCGGGGCGCAATCAGCCCCAGCATTTT.

This clonotype showed up just a few times. The V call is TRBV11-1, the J call TRBJ2-3, with 8 bases fitting TRBD1. CDR3 length equals 16 residues. With V trimmed by 3 bases and J by 2 bases, 7 bases remained unmatched. The germline V gene encodes CDR1 SGHAT and CDR2 FQDESV (reference sequence). CDR3 nucleotide sequence: TGTGCCAGCAGCTTCGGTGCAGGGGGCTTCACAGATACGCAGTATTTT. Its protein product is CASSFGAGGFTDTQYF.

On this clonotype: A much larger clone sits a single nucleotide away, making a read error possible. The chain links TRBV18 to TRBJ2-2; D uncertain. Germline-derived CDR1 and CDR2 are KGHSH and LQKENI. This CDR3 spans 14 amino acids. The CDR3 region is CASSHFRNTRELFF. The CDR3 DNA reads as TGTGCCAGCTCCCATTTTCGGAACACCAGGGAGCTGTTTTTT.

CDR3 amino acids: CASSYLLDRASGANVLTF. CDR3 in DNA: TGTGCCAGCAGTTACCTATTGGACAGGGCCTCTGGGGCCAACGTCCTGACTTTC. J is TRBJ2-6 and V is TRBV6-2 or TRBV6-3; 8 nucleotides align to TRBD1. The CDR3 length is 18 residues. V shed 2 bases, J shed 0 bases, and the junction held 6 bases outside the gene matches. Germline V lookup: CDR1 MNHEY, CDR2 SVGEGT.

This chain links TRBV7-3 with TRBJ2-3; TRBD2 matches at 11 bases. Losses at the gene ends were 3 bases for V and 4 bases for J; bases not matched to a gene: 9. The CDR3 totals 17 residues. The germline V gene encodes CDR1 SGHTA and CDR2 FQGTGA. Here the CDR3 DNA reads TGTGCCAGCAGCTTCCCACTAGCGGGGGATCTCGCAGATACGCAGTATTTT. It is translated as CASSFPLAGDLADTQYF.

The chain joins TRBV7-3 to TRBJ1-1; D unclear. The germline V gene encodes CDR1 SGHTA and CDR2 FQGTGA. Trimming took 5 bases from V and 1 from J, leaving 14 bases between them. The CDR3 sequence is 15 residues long. For the CDR3, the DNA is TGTGCCAGCAGCCCCAGATCCGCTAGGAACACTGAAGCTTTCTTT. Translated, it gives CASSPRSARNTEAFF.

The sample holds a few counts of this clonotype. The chain links TRBV29-1 to TRBJ2-1; 11 bases fit TRBD2. Germline CDR1 and CDR2: SQVTM and ANQGSEA. CDR3 length: 18 amino acids. Trimming at V came to 3 bases and at J to 4 bases, leaving 14 bases not matched to a gene. CDR3 sequence (DNA): TGCAGCGTTGAGGGTTCAGGGAGGTTAGCGGGAGGGTACAATGAGCAGTTCTTC. This codes for CSVEGSGRLAGGYNEQFF.

The chain recombines TRBV11-1 with TRBJ2-5; D tentatively reads TRBD1 or TRBD2 (5 bases each). This CDR3 region has 15 residues. From germline, CDR1 is SGHAT and CDR2 FQDESV (reference sequence). V gave up 5 bases and J gave up 0 bases, with 13 bases separating them. The CDR3 sequence is CASSPRGRYQETQYF. DNA of the CDR3: TGTGCCAGCAGCCCTCGGGGCAGGTACCAAGAGACCCAGTACTTC.

The rearrangement joins TRBV9 to TRBJ2-1; D gene unclear. This CDR3 is built from 16 residues. Germline V lookup: CDR1 SGDLS, CDR2 YYNGEE. The V and J ends lost 4 bases and 0 bases respectively, with 14 bases between them. CDR3 sequence (DNA): TGTGCCAGCAGCCAGGACCCGAGGAGCTCCTACAATGAGCAGTTCTTC. It yields the protein CASSQDPRSSYNEQFF.

This clonotype came up a few times. The chain couples TRBV5-1 to TRBJ2-5; D gene ambiguous. V dropped 0 bases and J dropped 2 bases, with 11 bases sitting between them. CDR3 length: 15 residues. Germline CDR1 and CDR2: SGHRS and YFSETQ. This CDR3 is CASSLAPGFQETQYF. DNA of the CDR3: TGCGCCAGCAGCTTGGCCCCCGGCTTTCAAGAGACCCAGTACTTC.